This T cell receptor beta chain was profiled in a study of blood T cell repertoires in COVID-19. Clones were sequenced by immunoSEQ multiplex PCR, and TCRdb holds only the in-frame ones, with some missing. The sample records 100,000 or so clones, about 80% being singletons. The CDR3 sequence is 19 residues long. Germline V gives CDR1 SGHNT, CDR2 YENEEA. After removal of 5 bases from V and 2 bases from J, the junction contained 13 bases not matched to a gene. Material: peripheral blood. The receptor was derived from a man aged 55-75 years with acute or convalescent COVID-19. V gene TRBV11-3 combines with J gene TRBJ2-2; TRBD1 agrees at 11 bases. The CDR3 protein is CASSPRTGGLSTNTGELFF. CDR3 sequence (DNA): TGTGCCAGCAGCCCCCGGACAGGGGGCCTATCTACTAACACCGGGGAGCTGTTTTTT.